Below, 2 T cell receptor beta chains from the same sample are listed, as sequenced in a study of T cells in Graves' hyperthyroidism and ophthalmopathy. TCR beta CDR3 region amplification was performed from RNA transcripts. The HTBI primer set served for first-round RT-PCR of the TCR CDR3. TCRdb redid the calling of the multiplex PCR reads with MiXCR, one entry per CDR3 protein. The profile shows about 270,000 distinct CDR3 sequences, over 20% of them singletons. Input material: blood. The receptor source for this set is a man aged 25 to 40 with Graves' ophthalmopathy.

The chain has TRBV11-3 and TRBJ2-7; D uncertain. The CDR3 contains 13 residues. V was cut by 1 base and J by 6 bases, with 10 bases left in between. Germline V CDR1 and CDR2: SGHNT, YENEEA. DNA for the CDR3: TGTGCCAGCAGCTTAGGAGCCCTCTCCGAGCAGTACTTC. This codes for CASSLGALSEQYF.

Details on this clonotype: This sequence may be a read error, since a much larger clone differs from it by one base. The rearrangement joins TRBV11-3 to TRBJ1-2; 7 bases map to TRBD1. Germline V lookup: CDR1 SGHNT, CDR2 YENEEA. This CDR3 is 15 amino acids long. Trimming at V came to 2 bases and at J to 4 bases, leaving 7 bases not matched to a gene. Here the CDR3 reads CASSLTGQSGYGYTF. CDR3 coding DNA: TGTGCCAGCAGCTTAACGGGACAGAGCGGCTATGGCTACACCTTC. The full variable domain, rest sourced from reference TRBV11-3 and TRBJ1-2, is EAGVVQSPRYKIIEKKQPVAFWCNPISGHNTLYWYLQNLGQGPELLIRYENEEAVDDSQLPKDRFSAERLKGVDSTLKIQPAELGDSAVYLCASSLTGQSGYGYTFGSGTRLTVV.